This T cell receptor (beta chain) originates from a study of early stage breast cancer tumors. Each sample had two DNA replicates, 0.5 to 0.65 ug blood or around 1.5 ug tissue. Assay: immunoSEQ multiplex PCR; the TCRdb copy retains only in-frame clones and omits some. The data contain approximately 54,000 clones, about three quarters of them singletons. Germline lookup yields CDR1 SGHNT and CDR2 YENEEA. This CDR3 has 15 amino acids. With 3 bases clipped from V and 7 bases from J, the junction kept 8 bases outside the gene matches. The rearrangement links TRBV11-3 to TRBJ2-1; 8 bases map to TRBD2. The specimen was blood. This receptor was taken from a person in their 40s with breast cancer. This chain's CDR3 is CASSLMAGGRNEQFF. The DNA of the CDR3 is TGTGCCAGCAGCTTGATGGCGGGAGGAAGGAATGAGCAGTTCTTC.